This record concerns one TCR beta chain sequence. Its antigen is still unknown. Base qualities are missing; no much larger clone stands one base away. This specimen comes from a study of tumor-infiltrating lymphocytes in localized non-small cell lung cancer (dated by TCRdb to about 2021). Concerning the study at large: The cohort included patients whose samples were collected after neoadjuvant chemotherapy, as well as both smokers and never-smokers and several histologies. Resected tumor tissue and uninvolved lung tissue described as non-adjacent to the tumor were contributed by each patient, with both tissues obtained from the same patient. The same patients underwent several integrated assays, with TCR sequencing performed together with flow cytometry, multiplex immunofluorescence, RNA-seq, exome sequencing and proteomics. The overall ICON cohort comprised fewer than 170 surgical patients with localized non-small cell lung cancer whose tumors were resected. For roughly 56 patients, immunoSEQ T-cell fraction was compared between paired tumor and uninvolved lung. The paper as a whole reports these results and caveats: Assay coverage differed among patients according to how much tissue was available, so only a subset of the cohort had TCR sequencing. Because different assays used different pieces of the same tissue, intratumor heterogeneity could not be separated from technical variation. The TCR-derived T-cell fraction showed no difference between the flow cytometry-defined immunotypes IM1 (good prognosis) and IM2 (poor prognosis). Recurrence-free survival showed no association with tumor T-cell fraction measured by TCR sequencing (p = 0.61). Higher T cell infiltration in tumors than in uninvolved lung tissue was supported by TCRbeta sequencing, consistent with immunofluorescence CD3 counts.

The junction carries 7 bases between V and J, which are trimmed by 2 bases and 5 bases respectively. Reading from cysteine to phenylalanine, the CDR3 counts 12 amino acids. Only the CDR3 portion is preserved as DNA: 36 bases, with reading frame beginning at the first base. CDR1 and CDR2 are drawn from the germline V gene: SGHDT, YYEEEE. Enrollment in ICON was initiated in April 2016, and the last patient was enrolled in 2018. In a subcohort of 76 patients, fresh tumor and matched uninvolved tissue were collected for in-depth immune analyses, with TCR sequencing among those analyses. DNA isolated from bulk tissue, without cell sorting, was used for TCR sequencing. The immunoSEQ assay used for TCR sequencing gave the T-cell fraction in both tumor and uninvolved lung tissue. The authors' analysis ran thus. To analyze survival, patients were divided into a high T-cell fraction group (upper tertile) and a low T-cell fraction group (lower two tertiles), and the two groups were compared using a log-rank test. Paired tumor versus uninvolved lung differences in T-cell fraction were tested with a signed-rank test. Imported from immuneACCESS, the table was reduced by TCRdb to in-frame sequences with V and J called. These copies leave out some clones; in studies compared against another copy, an unresolved V gene accounts for under half, and the cause of the remainder is not known. D and trimming were read from the DNA, whereas the V and J calls and clone size are those reported in that table. The sample data list around 16,000 clones, and around 74% of these were observed just once. 9.1% of the sample is taken by the ten largest.

The sequenced sample consisted of lung tumor tissue. The receptor's source is a human donor with non-small cell lung cancer. The sequence joins TRBV5-6 to TRBJ2-5; confidence is insufficient to name the D gene. CDR3 sequence: CASSFGRETQYF. In nucleotide form, the sequence is TGTGCCAGCAGCTTTGGTCGGGAGACCCAGTACTTC.